The 26 T cell receptor beta chains below were found in one sample sequenced in a study of Graves' ophthalmopathy and Graves' hyperthyroidism. RNA served as the template for amplifying TCR beta CDR3 regions. First-round RT-PCR with HTBI primers preceded a second-round multiplex PCR. TCRdb analysed the multiplex PCR reads with MiXCR anew, one entry per CDR3 protein. The sample includes more than 300,000 distinct CDR3 sequences, about 15% of them seen just once. The source material was peripheral blood. Receptors were obtained from an adult woman with stable Graves' hyperthyroidism.

This clonotype was detected ten times or more. The chain combines TRBV27 with TRBJ2-5, with 10 bases that match TRBD1. V lost 5 bases and J lost 4; bases outside the gene matches: 10. CDR1 MNHEY and CDR2 SMNVEV come from the germline V gene (reference sequence). This CDR3 contains 16 residues. Written as DNA, the CDR3 is TGTGCCAGCAGTCAAAACACCGGGACAGGGGTAGAGACCCAGTACTTC. Amino acids: CASSQNTGTGVETQYF.

This clonotype was found a few times. The CDR3 spells CASSLEGAVGTEAFF. CDR3 coding DNA: TGTGCCAGCAGCTTAGAAGGGGCTGTGGGCACTGAAGCTTTCTTT. J is TRBJ1-1 and V is TRBV7-9, with a weak D call TRBD1 (5 bases). Per germline, CDR1 SEHNR and CDR2 FQNEAQ (reference sequence). This CDR3 has 15 residues. Trimming took 1 base from V and 4 from J, leaving 13 bases between them.

To note about this clonotype: This clone may be a read error of a much larger clone one base away. This rearrangement joins TRBV5-8 to TRBJ1-5; D is ambiguous. Germline lookup yields CDR1 SGHTS and CDR2 YDEGEE. The length of the CDR3 is 13 residues. The CDR3 loop reads CVSSLRGPQPQHF. CDR3 coding DNA: TGTGTCAGCAGCTTGAGAGGACCGCAGCCCCAGCATTTT. Drawing the rest from reference TRBV5-8 and TRBJ1-5, the complete variable domain is EAGVTQSPTHLIKTRGQQATLRCSPISGHTSVYWYQQALGLGLQFLLWYDEGEERNRGNFPPRFSGRQFPNYSSELNVNALELEDSALYLCVSSLRGPQPQHFGDGTRLSIL.

A few counts support this clonotype. The genes are TRBV7-2 and TRBJ2-7, with D possibly matching TRBD2 (6 bases). The CDR3 sequence is 16 residues long. V was pared by 0 bases and J by 4 bases, with 16 bases between. Germline V gene data show CDR1 as SGHTA and CDR2 as FQGNSA. The DNA of the CDR3 is TGTGCCAGCAGCTTAGCCCTGGCGGGAACAGTTTACGAGCAGTACTTC. Translating it yields CASSLALAGTVYEQYF.

This clonotype appeared many times. V usage is TRBV11-1 and J usage is TRBJ1-1; unclear D gene. This CDR3 spans 17 amino acids. V was trimmed by 5 bases and J by 0 bases, leaving 19 bases between them. The germline V gene encodes CDR1 SGHAT and CDR2 FQDESV (reference sequence). In DNA, the CDR3 is TGTGCCAGCAGCCTACGCCCCATTCAGGAACTGAACACTGAAGCTTTCTTT. Protein sequence: CASSLRPIQELNTEAFF.

This clonotype was seen ten or more times. The chain couples TRBV28 to TRBJ1-5, with D unclear. The CDR3 spans 13 residues. The V gene's germline CDR1 is MDHEN and CDR2 SYDVKM. The ends were cut back, 5 bases at V and 6 bases at J, with 11 bases in the middle. In DNA, the CDR3 is TGTGCCAGCAGTCCCCAGACGGTTCAGCCCCAGCATTTT. The encoded protein is CASSPQTVQPQHF.

Comments on this clonotype: At one end, the junction sequence differs from germline, possibly due to a read error. V is TRBV3-1 and J is TRBJ1-2, with D possibly TRBD1 on 6 matching bases. The CDR3 contains 14 residues. Looked up from germline, CDR1 is LGHDT and CDR2 is YNNKEL (reference sequence). CDR3 nucleotide sequence: TGTGCCAGCAGCCCAGAGGACAGACCACATGGCTACGCCTTC. This sequence encodes CASSPEDRPHGYAF. The full variable domain, in which reference TRBV3-1 and TRBJ1-2 provide the parts outside the CDR3, is DTAVSQTPKYLVTQMGNDKSIKCEQNLGHDTMYWYKQDSKKFLKIMFSYNNKELIINETVPNRFSPKSPDKAHLNLHINSLELGDSAVYFCASSPEDRPHGYAFGSGTRLTVV.

This clonotype was counted many times. V is TRBV4-1 and J is TRBJ1-2; unclear D gene. CDR3 length: 14 residues. V was shortened by 4 bases and J by 8 bases, with 17 bases between the two germline ends. Germline V CDR1 and CDR2: MGHRA, YSYEKL. CDR3 in DNA: TGCGCCAGCAGCCCCCCCGGAGAGGGAGGCGGCTACACCTTC. Translation gives CASSPPGEGGGYTF.

Ten or more counts support this clonotype. V and J are TRBV10-2 and TRBJ2-7; D perhaps matches TRBD1 (6 bases). The V end lost 3 bases, the J end lost 6 bases, and 15 bases lay between the germline ends. Germline V gene data show CDR1 as WSHSY and CDR2 as SAAADI. The CDR3 runs to 14 residues. This CDR3 reads CASSDIGQIGEQYF. In DNA form, the CDR3 reads TGCGCCAGCAGTGATATAGGACAGATAGGCGAGCAGTACTTC.

This clonotype was found a few times. Sequence at one end of the junction differs from germline and may be a read error. The chain recombines TRBV5-1 with TRBJ2-4; a weak D match, TRBD1 (7 bases). Germline V gives CDR1 SGHRS, CDR2 YFSETQ. CDR3 length equals 14 residues. In DNA, the CDR3 is TGCGCCAGCAGCGGAGGGACAGCCAAAAACATTAAGTACTTC. Encoded protein: CASSGGTAKNIKYF.

This sequence joins TRBV12-3 or TRBV12-4 and TRBJ1-1; 8 bases align to TRBD1. The CDR3 spans 16 residues. V gave up 5 bases and J gave up 4 bases; unmatched junction bases: 12. The CDR3 protein is CASSMDRALMSTEAFF. The CDR3 DNA reads TGTGCCAGCAGTATGGACAGGGCCCTTATGAGCACTGAAGCTTTCTTT.

This clonotype was recorded at least ten times. V usage is TRBV10-3 and J usage is TRBJ1-2; D is possibly TRBD1 (6 bases). Germline loops: CDR1 ENHRY, CDR2 SYGVKD. Trimming removed 11 bases at V and 2 bases at J, with 18 bases between. The CDR3 runs to 14 residues. The CDR3 DNA reads TGTGCCTCGTGTGCTGGGGGCTTGAACTATGGCTACACCTTC. It translates to CASCAGGLNYGYTF.

The chain couples TRBV28 to TRBJ2-4, with D unresolved. Looked up from germline, CDR1 is MDHEN and CDR2 is SYDVKM. The CDR3 spans 16 residues. V was pared by 4 bases and J by 0 bases, with 13 bases between. CDR3 in amino acids: CASSSGSNIAKNIQYF. In nucleotides, the CDR3 is TGTGCCAGCAGTTCGGGCAGTAATATAGCCAAAAACATTCAGTACTTC.

This clonotype occurred once. This chain uses TRBV6-2 or TRBV6-3 with TRBJ2-7, with a possible D match to TRBD1 (6 bases). With 5 bases removed from V and 10 bases from J, the gap between germline ends came to 15 bases. The germline V gene encodes CDR1 MNHEY and CDR2 SVGEGT. The CDR3 consists of 12 residues. The CDR3 bases are TGTGCCAGCAGTCCTGGACAGAGCGATCAGTACTTC. This gives the protein CASSPGQSDQYF.

V usage is TRBV6-5 and J usage is TRBJ2-2, with a tentative D call TRBD2 (5 bases). This CDR3 is built from 12 residues. Trimming stripped 7 bases from V and 8 bases from J, with 11 bases between. Germline V gives CDR1 MNHEY, CDR2 SVGAGI. CDR3 coding DNA: TGTGCCAGCAATTCGGGGTTGGGGGAGCTGTTTTTT. Its protein product is CASNSGLGELFF.

This clonotype was observed at least ten times. The V gene is TRBV12-3 or TRBV12-4, the J gene TRBJ2-7, with no clear D. This CDR3 has 14 amino acids. The V end lost 2 bases, the J end lost 2 bases, and 10 bases lay between the germline ends. The DNA of the CDR3 is TGTGCCAGCAGTTTAATGGGCAGTGCCTACGAGCAGTACTTC. Translating gives CASSLMGSAYEQYF.

This clonotype has a count of ten or more. The chain carries TRBV5-1 and TRBJ2-5; 12 nucleotides align to TRBD2. This CDR3 contains 15 residues. The V and J ends lost 6 bases and 5 bases, in that order; junction bases with no gene match: 8. The germline gives CDR1 SGHRS, CDR2 YFSETQ. CDR3 region: CASTSSGRAVETQYF. The CDR3 bases are TGCGCCAGCACATCTAGCGGGAGGGCCGTTGAGACCCAGTACTTC.

This clonotype occurred a few times. V gene TRBV9 combines with J gene TRBJ1-1, with D maybe TRBD1 (6 bases). The CDR3 is made up of 15 amino acids. V was trimmed by 0 bases and J by 1 base, leaving 10 bases between them. Germline V lookup: CDR1 SGDLS, CDR2 YYNGEE. This CDR3 is CASSVGGTTNTEAFF. CDR3 nucleotide sequence: TGTGCCAGCAGCGTAGGTGGGACAACGAACACTGAAGCTTTCTTT. The whole variable domain, remainder taken from reference TRBV9 and TRBJ1-1, is DSGVTQTPKHLITATGQRVTLRCSPRSGDLSVYWYQQSLDQGLQFLIQYYNGEERAKGNILERFSAQQFPDLHSELNLSSLELGDSALYFCASSVGGTTNTEAFFGQGTRLTVV.

As regards this clonotype: A clone one base away is much larger, so this may be a read error. The chain couples TRBV28 to TRBJ2-7, with D possibly TRBD2 on 6 matching bases. CDR3 length: 16 residues. With 4 bases removed from V and 0 bases from J, the gap between germline ends came to 16 bases. Germline loops: CDR1 MDHEN, CDR2 SYDVKM. The CDR3 is CASSSPSEGSSYEQYF. The CDR3 coding sequence is TGTGCCAGCAGTTCCCCTAGCGAAGGGAGCTCCTACGAGCAGTACTTC.

V and J are TRBV7-3 and TRBJ1-2; 7 positions match TRBD1. This CDR3 region has 17 residues. Trimming at V came to 1 base and at J to 7 bases, leaving 15 bases not matched to a gene. Germline values: CDR1 SGHTA, CDR2 FQGTGA. The chain's CDR3 is CASSLIGGPLNVRGYTF. CDR3 coding DNA: TGTGCCAGCAGCTTAATAGGGGGCCCCTTGAATGTACGTGGCTACACCTTC. The full variable domain, its missing parts supplied by reference TRBV7-3 and TRBJ1-2, is GAGVSQTPSNKVTEKGKYVELRCDPISGHTALYWYRQSLGQGPEFLIYFQGTGAADDSGLPNDRFFAVRPEGSVSTLKIQRTERGDSAVYLCASSLIGGPLNVRGYTFGSGTRLTVV.

This clonotype has a count of ten or more. The chain couples TRBV6-5 to TRBJ2-7, with TRBD1 matching 10 bases. Unmatched junction bases numbered 8, after V lost 4 bases and J lost 5 bases. The CDR3 is 15 amino acids. In germline, CDR1 is MNHEY, CDR2 SVGAGI. CDR3 amino acids: CASSFSGTGDHEQYF. The CDR3 DNA reads TGTGCCAGCAGTTTCTCCGGGACAGGGGACCACGAGCAGTACTTC.

This clonotype has a count of ten or more. CDR3 amino acids: CASSGTGSYGYTF. Written as DNA, the CDR3 is TGCGCCAGCAGTGGGACAGGGTCCTATGGCTACACCTTC. The rearrangement uses TRBV10-1 and TRBJ1-2; 8 bases fit TRBD1. CDR3 size: 13 residues. Germline trimming cut 4 bases from V and 4 bases from J; bases unmatched to any gene: 2. The germline V gene has CDR1 WNHNN and CDR2 SYGVQD (reference sequence).

About this clonotype: A much bigger clone sits one base away, suggesting this may be a read error. The chain combines TRBV20-1 with TRBJ1-5; D remains ambiguous. The CDR3 loop spans 14 amino acids. The V end lost 3 bases, the J end lost 5 bases, and 14 bases lay between the germline ends. CDR1 is DFQATT, CDR2 SNEGSKA, per germline (reference sequence). The CDR3 sequence: CSASSAANDQPQHF. DNA for the CDR3: TGCAGTGCTAGTTCGGCAGCTAACGATCAGCCCCAGCATTTT.

This clonotype was recorded at least ten times. V usage is TRBV12-3 or TRBV12-4 and J usage is TRBJ1-5, with D unresolved. The V end was cut by 6 bases, the J end by 2 bases, with 11 bases between. The CDR3 length is 14 residues. As DNA, the CDR3 is TGTGCCAGCAGATCATTGGGCGGCAATCAGCCCCAGCATTTT. Its protein is CASRSLGGNQPQHF.

This clonotype came up many times. The chain uses TRBV5-1 and TRBJ2-7, with TRBD1 identical over 7 bases. The V gene's germline CDR1 is SGHRS and CDR2 YFSETQ. J lost 2 bases, V lost 2 bases, and 4 bases had no gene match. The CDR3 length is 14 residues. This CDR3 is CASSFTQGAYEQYF. CDR3 in DNA: TGCGCCAGCAGCTTCACGCAGGGGGCCTACGAGCAGTACTTC.

This clonotype was observed many times. The chain employs TRBV12-3 or TRBV12-4 and TRBJ1-1; a weak D match, TRBD1 (5 bases). This CDR3 is 14 amino acids long. Trimming left V 7 bases short and J 1 base short, with 13 bases between. As DNA, the CDR3 is TGTGCCAGCATCCGAGGGGCAGCGAACACTGAAGCTTTCTTT. Translating gives CASIRGAANTEAFF.